One and the same sample provided the 21 T cell receptor beta chains below, sequenced in a study of blood T cell repertoires in COVID-19. Clones were read by immunoSEQ multiplex PCR, and TCRdb kept only the in-frame ones, dropping some. Of tens of thousands of clones listed, 65% to 85% are singletons. The material sequenced was PBMCs or T cells enriched from blood (not recorded which). The receptors here all came from a woman aged 40 to 49 with acute COVID-19.

The chain has TRBV12-3 or TRBV12-4 and TRBJ2-5, with 8 bases identical to TRBD2. The CDR3 has 13 amino acids. The V segment lost 8 bases and the J segment 4 bases; nucleotides outside the gene matches: 6. The DNA for the CDR3 is TGTGCCAGCTTTAGCGGGGTGTCAGAGACCCAGTACTTC. This codes for CASFSGVSETQYF.

The chain recombines TRBV6-5 with TRBJ1-4, with TRBD1 as a possible D gene (5 bases). The V end lost 2 bases, the J end lost 6 bases, and 10 bases lay between the germline ends. Germline loops: CDR1 MNHEY, CDR2 SVGAGI. CDR3 length: 14 amino acids. CDR3 DNA sequence: TGTGCCAGCAGTTACGCGGGGGGAGATGAAAAACTGTTTTTT. Translated, it gives CASSYAGGDEKLFF.

The J gene is TRBJ2-1, the V gene TRBV4-1; 10 bases align to TRBD1. V lost 4 bases and J lost 8; bases outside the gene matches: 11. The CDR3 has 16 residues. Germline V lookup: CDR1 MGHRA, CDR2 YSYEKL. The CDR3 protein is CASSLHRDRGLDEQFF. The DNA of the CDR3 is TGCGCCAGCAGCCTACACCGGGACAGGGGCCTTGATGAGCAGTTCTTC.

This sequence joins TRBV3-1 (or the pseudogene TRBV3-2) and TRBJ2-5; D unresolved. V lost 1 base, J lost 0 bases, and 6 bases lay in between. Germline V gene sequence: CDR1 LGHDT, CDR2 YNNKEL (reference sequence). This CDR3 has 14 amino acids. The CDR3 bases are TGTGCCAGCAGCCAAGGCTGGCACCAAGAGACCCAGTACTTC. This sequence encodes CASSQGWHQETQYF.

This sequence joins TRBV7-3 and TRBJ2-1, with TRBD2 matching over 8 bases. V lost 1 base to trimming and J lost 6 bases; unmatched junction nucleotides: 8. The CDR3 loop spans 16 amino acids. The germline CDR1 and CDR2 sequences are SGHTA and FQGTGA. The CDR3 DNA reads as TGTGCCAGCAGCTTAATACCGGGACTAGACATCAATGAGCAGTTCTTC. Encoded protein: CASSLIPGLDINEQFF.

This clone has more than one count but fewer than ten. The V call is TRBV7-8, the J call TRBJ2-1, with 7 bases that match TRBD2. The CDR3 extends over 13 amino acids. Germline V lookup: CDR1 SGHVS, CDR2 FQNEAQ. V was clipped by 0 bases and J by 9 bases; unmatched bases: 2. CDR3 amino acids: CASSLAGGTEQFF. In nucleotides, the CDR3 is TGTGCCAGCAGCTTAGCGGGGGGGACTGAGCAGTTCTTC.

This clone appeared a single time. The chain uses TRBV7-2 and TRBJ2-2; a weak D match, TRBD1 (5 bases). CDR1 SGHTA and CDR2 FQGNSA come from the germline V gene. V shed 2 bases and J shed 3 bases, with 19 bases lying between them. This CDR3 has 18 residues. The CDR3 spells CASSLFTGGRVYTGELFF. As DNA, the CDR3 is TGTGCCAGCAGCTTATTTACCGGCGGCAGGGTTTACACCGGGGAGCTGTTTTTT.

The chain links TRBV11-2 to TRBJ1-5, with D possibly being TRBD1 (6 bases). Germline values: CDR1 SGHAT, CDR2 FQNNGV. The CDR3 contains 13 residues. V was pared by 4 bases and J by 7 bases, with 11 bases between. The CDR3 DNA reads TGTGCCAGCAGCTCCTCAGGGGTACAGCCCCAGCATTTT. Translated, it gives CASSSSGVQPQHF.

On this clone itself: A junction boundary mismatches the germline segment, possibly from a read error. The J gene is TRBJ2-1, the V gene TRBV7-7; weak D call: TRBD2 (5 bases). Germline V gene data show CDR1 as SSHAT and CDR2 as FNYEAQ (reference sequence). The CDR3 is 16 amino acids. The CDR3 protein is CASSWGADSSYNEQFF. In DNA, the CDR3 is TGTGCTAGCAGCTGGGGAGCGGATAGCTCCTACAATGAGCAGTTCTTC.

This clone was observed once. J is TRBJ2-5 and V is TRBV7-8, with D perhaps TRBD1 (6 bases). The CDR3 is 12 amino acids. The V gene's germline CDR1 is SGHVS and CDR2 FQNEAQ. Trimming removed 3 bases from V and 5 bases from J, with 7 bases in between. The CDR3 is CASSLGAETQYF. CDR3 bases: TGTGCCAGCAGCTTGGGGGCGGAGACCCAGTACTTC.

The chain couples TRBV18 to TRBJ2-1; a possible D gene is TRBD1 (6 bases). The CDR3 has 14 residues. Trimming shortened V by 3 bases and J by 8 bases, and 14 bases separated the two germline ends. Germline CDR1 and CDR2: KGHSH and LQKENI. The CDR3 DNA is TGTGCCAGCTCACCTCAGGGGCGTGACCATGAGCAGTTCTTC. This encodes CASSPQGRDHEQFF.

V is TRBV11-2 and J is TRBJ2-3; 9 bases are shared with TRBD2. Germline V gene lookup returns CDR1 SGHAT and CDR2 FQNNGV. The ends lost 8 bases at V and 5 bases at J; junction bases unmatched: 8. CDR3 length: 14 amino acids. CDR3 in DNA: TGTGCCAGCCGGGCGGGGGGGCCTAGAGATACGCAGTATTTT. This encodes CASRAGGPRDTQYF.

This rearrangement joins TRBV6-5 to TRBJ1-3; no clear D. CDR1 MNHEY and CDR2 SVGAGI come from the germline V gene. V gave up 4 bases and J gave up 0 bases, with 13 bases separating them. This CDR3 comprises 16 residues. DNA of the CDR3: TGTGCCAGCAGTTCCACTCGTCCAGGCTCTGGAAACACCATATATTTT. Translating it yields CASSSTRPGSGNTIYF.

The chain couples TRBV28 to TRBJ2-7; maybe TRBD1 (5 bases). The V end was cut by 2 bases, the J end by 2 bases, with 10 bases between. This CDR3 contains 14 residues. Germline loops: CDR1 MDHEN, CDR2 SYDVKM. CDR3 nucleotides: TGTGCCAGCAGTTTAGAAAGACAGACCTACGAGCAGTACTTC. This sequence encodes CASSLERQTYEQYF.

The V and J genes are TRBV27 and TRBJ2-2; D possibly corresponds to TRBD2 (7 bases). CDR3 size: 19 residues. V was cut by 2 bases and J by 5 bases, with 24 bases left in between. From germline, CDR1 is MNHEY and CDR2 SMNVEV (reference sequence). The CDR3 nucleotides read TGTGCCAGCAGTTTAATCGCCCCGAAAAAGGGGGGGGCGACCGGGGAGCTGTTTTTT. Encoded protein: CASSLIAPKKGGATGELFF.

V is TRBV28 and J is TRBJ2-3; the match to TRBD2 covers 15 bases. V was pared by 6 bases and J by 3 bases, with 10 bases of the junction left unmatched. This CDR3 is built from 18 residues. CDR1 and CDR2 from the germline V gene are MDHEN and SYDVKM. CDR3 sequence (DNA): TGTGCCAGCAGCCAAGGACTAGCGGGAGGGCCGGGGACAGATACGCAGTATTTT. This sequence encodes CASSQGLAGGPGTDTQYF. Filled out from reference TRBV28 and TRBJ2-3, the complete variable domain reads DVKVTQSSRYLVKRTGEKVFLECVQDMDHENMFWYRQDPGLGLRLIYFSYDVKMKEKGDIPEGYSVSREKKERFSLILESASTNQTSMYLCASSQGLAGGPGTDTQYFGPGTRLTVL.

The chain employs TRBV4-2 and TRBJ2-7, with 8 nucleotides matching TRBD1. The CDR3 spans 15 residues. J lost 5 bases, V lost 0 bases, and 6 bases had no gene match. Germline loops: CDR1 LGHNA, CDR2 YNFKEQ. DNA of the CDR3: TGTGCCAGCAGCCAAGAGGGGGACAGGTCCCACGAGCAGTACTTC. As protein: CASSQEGDRSHEQYF.

The chain combines TRBV19 with TRBJ2-7; 10 bases line up with TRBD2. This CDR3 region has 15 residues. Per germline, CDR1 LNHDA and CDR2 SQIVND (reference sequence). V lost 6 bases, J lost 1 base, and 6 bases stayed unmatched. The CDR3 DNA follows: TGTGCCAGTAGCTCAGCGGGAGGGCCGTCCTACGAGCAGTACTTC. Protein product: CASSSAGGPSYEQYF. The variable domain in full, with the rest retrieved from reference TRBV19 and TRBJ2-7, is DGGITQSPKYLFRKEGQNVTLSCEQNLNHDAMYWYRQDPGQGLRLIYYSQIVNDFQKGDIAEGYSVSREKKESFPLTVTSAQKNPTAFYLCASSSAGGPSYEQYFGPGTRLTVT.

The gene calls are TRBV5-1 and TRBJ1-2, with D unresolved. Germline values: CDR1 SGHRS, CDR2 YFSETQ. The CDR3 loop spans 14 amino acids. V was cut by 4 bases and J by 4 bases, with 14 bases left in between. This CDR3 reads CASSGNRDTYGYTF. CDR3 nucleotides: TGCGCCAGCAGCGGCAACCGGGATACCTATGGCTACACCTTC.

V and J are TRBV4-2 and TRBJ2-3, with TRBD1 matching 10 bases. This CDR3 contains 20 residues. Germline V CDR1 and CDR2: LGHNA, YNFKEQ. J lost 0 bases, V lost 0 bases, and 12 bases had no gene match. CDR3 residues: CASSQEFPDRGGTSTDTQYF. As DNA, the CDR3 is TGTGCCAGCAGCCAAGAGTTCCCGGACAGGGGGGGAACTAGCACAGATACGCAGTATTTT.

The DNA for the CDR3 is TGTGCCAGCAGGCCGCGGACAACAGGAGCGCAGTTCTTC. It translates to CASRPRTTGAQFF. The genes are TRBV27 and TRBJ2-1; D possibly corresponds to TRBD1 (5 bases). The germline CDR1 and CDR2 sequences are MNHEY and SMNVEV (reference sequence). CDR3 size: 13 residues. The V end lost 6 bases, the J end lost 12 bases, and 18 bases lay between the germline ends.